This T cell receptor (beta chain) was recovered during a study of T cell responses to AZD1222 COVID-19 vaccine. The CDR3 extends over 16 amino acids. V lost 2 bases to trimming and J lost 5 bases; unmatched junction nucleotides: 12. Germline loops: CDR1 SQVTM, CDR2 ANQGSEA. Clones were sequenced by immunoSEQ multiplex PCR, and TCRdb holds only the in-frame ones, with some missing. This table holds 89,000 or so clones, about 86% found once. The V gene is TRBV29-1, the J gene TRBJ2-7; 10 nucleotides agree with TRBD2. The source was peripheral blood, collected on day 0 of AZD1222 vaccination. The sequence derives from an adult in good health. The CDR3 loop reads CSVEPLGGSGRNEQYF. The CDR3 DNA sequence: TGCAGCGTTGAACCCCTTGGTGGTAGCGGGAGGAACGAGCAGTACTTC.